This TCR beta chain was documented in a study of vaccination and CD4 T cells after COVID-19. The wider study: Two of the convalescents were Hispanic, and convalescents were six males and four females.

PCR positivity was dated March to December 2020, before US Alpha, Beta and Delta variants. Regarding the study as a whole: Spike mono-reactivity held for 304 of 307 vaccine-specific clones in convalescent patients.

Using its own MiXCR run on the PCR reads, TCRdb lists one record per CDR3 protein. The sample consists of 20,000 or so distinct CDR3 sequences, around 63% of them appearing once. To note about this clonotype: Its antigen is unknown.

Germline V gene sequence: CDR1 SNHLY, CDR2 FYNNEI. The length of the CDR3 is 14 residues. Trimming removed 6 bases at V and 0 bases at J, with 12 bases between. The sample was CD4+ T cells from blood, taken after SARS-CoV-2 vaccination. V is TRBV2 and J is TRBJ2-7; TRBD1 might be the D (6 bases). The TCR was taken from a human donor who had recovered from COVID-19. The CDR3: CASRKQGPSYEQYF. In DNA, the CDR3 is TGTGCCAGCAGAAAACAGGGACCCTCCTACGAGCAGTACTTC.